This TCR beta chain was identified in a study of cytomegalovirus exposure and HLA in healthy donors. The CDR3 has 14 amino acids. Germline V lookup: CDR1 SGHVS, CDR2 FNYEAQ. V lost 0 bases and J lost 4, with 9 bases in between. This clone was counted a single time. What it binds is unknown. Whole-study results and caveats: Later analysis demonstrated an association between a missense DCLRE1C variant and TCR beta V- and J-gene trimming.

Primers included in the PCR were 60 Vbeta and 13 Jbeta primers. Clones were read by immunoSEQ multiplex PCR, and TCRdb kept only the in-frame ones, dropping some. The data contain under 200,000 clones, 87% of them singletons. The sequence was obtained from a woman between 25 and 40 years old in good health and CMV-seronegative. The sequenced sample consisted of PBMCs. The gene calls are TRBV7-6 and TRBJ1-1; D gene unclear. The CDR3 DNA reads TGTGCCAGCAGCTTAGCCGGGTCCTCCACTGAAGCTTTCTTT. Translating gives CASSLAGSSTEAFF.